This T cell receptor beta chain was identified in a study of a mutant IDH1 vaccine in newly diagnosed glioma. Study as a whole: Of treated patients, around 60% were men and about 38% women, averaging about 40 years.

With V trimmed by 0 bases and J by 5 bases, 8 bases remained unmatched. The CDR3 has 18 amino acids. Per the germline V gene, CDR1 is MGHRA and CDR2 is YSYEKL. The assay was immunoSEQ multiplex PCR, and TCRdb's table has in-frame clones only and misses some. There are about 130,000 clones in the sample; around 80% occur only once, and 5.5% lies in the top ten. This clone was recorded only once. Its antigen is as yet unknown. As to time point: week 11, during vaccination. Vaccinated patients received 300 ug of mutant IDH1 20-mer peptide per dose, with topical imiquimod. Here the sequenced sample was PBMCs, taken from a glioma patient whose treatment included an IDH1 peptide vaccine. The TCR sequence derives from a middle-aged man with glioma. The chain couples TRBV4-1 to TRBJ1-6; TRBD1 agrees at 9 bases. Here the CDR3 DNA reads TGCGCCAGCAGCCAAGAAGCCCCGACAGGGGGACATAATTCACCCCTCCACTTT. The encoded protein is CASSQEAPTGGHNSPLHF.